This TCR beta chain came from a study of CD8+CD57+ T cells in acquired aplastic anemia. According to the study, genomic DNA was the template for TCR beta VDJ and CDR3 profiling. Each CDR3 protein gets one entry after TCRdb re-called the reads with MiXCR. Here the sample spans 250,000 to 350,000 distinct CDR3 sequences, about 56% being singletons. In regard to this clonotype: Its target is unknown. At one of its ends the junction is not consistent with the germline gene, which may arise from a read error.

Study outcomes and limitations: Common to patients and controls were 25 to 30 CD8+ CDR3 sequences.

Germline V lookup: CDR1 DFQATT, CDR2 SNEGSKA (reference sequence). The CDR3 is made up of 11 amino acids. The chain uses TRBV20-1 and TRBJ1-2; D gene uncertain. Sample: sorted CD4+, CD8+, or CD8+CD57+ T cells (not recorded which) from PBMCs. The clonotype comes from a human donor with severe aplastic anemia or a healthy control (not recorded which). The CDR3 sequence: CSARVEVSMRF. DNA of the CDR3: TGCAGTGCTAGAGTTGAGGTCTCCATGCGCTTC.